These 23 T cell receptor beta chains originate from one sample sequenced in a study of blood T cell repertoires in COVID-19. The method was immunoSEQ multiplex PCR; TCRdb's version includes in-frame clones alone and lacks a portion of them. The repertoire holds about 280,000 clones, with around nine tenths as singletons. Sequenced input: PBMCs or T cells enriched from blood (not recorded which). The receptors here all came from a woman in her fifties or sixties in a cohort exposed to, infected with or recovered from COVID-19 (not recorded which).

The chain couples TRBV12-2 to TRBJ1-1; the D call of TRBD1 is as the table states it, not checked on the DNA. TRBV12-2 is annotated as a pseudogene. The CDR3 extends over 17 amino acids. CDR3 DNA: TGTGCAAGTCGCTTAGCGCTGAAGCTCTTAGGGGGTACTGAAGCTTTCTTT. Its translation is CASRLALKLLGGTEAFF.

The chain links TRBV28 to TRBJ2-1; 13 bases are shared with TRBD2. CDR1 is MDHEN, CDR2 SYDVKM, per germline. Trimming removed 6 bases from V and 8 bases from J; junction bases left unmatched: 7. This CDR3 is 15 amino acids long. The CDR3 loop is CASSRPGLAGHEQFF. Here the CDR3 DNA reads TGTGCCAGCAGCCGACCGGGACTAGCGGGACATGAGCAGTTCTTC.

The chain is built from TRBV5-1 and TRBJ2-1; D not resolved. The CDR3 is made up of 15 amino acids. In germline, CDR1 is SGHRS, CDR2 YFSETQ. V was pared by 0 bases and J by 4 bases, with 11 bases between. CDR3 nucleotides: TGCGCCAGCAGCTTGGATAGCTCGCCTTACAATGAGCAGTTCTTC. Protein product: CASSLDSSPYNEQFF.

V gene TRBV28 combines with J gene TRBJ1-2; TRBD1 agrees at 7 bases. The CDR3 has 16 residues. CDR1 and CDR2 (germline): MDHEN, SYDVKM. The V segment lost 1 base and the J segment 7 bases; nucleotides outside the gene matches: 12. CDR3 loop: CASSLYEGGAIGGYTF. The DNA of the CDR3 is TGTGCCAGCAGTTTATATGAAGGGGGCGCAATAGGTGGCTACACCTTC.

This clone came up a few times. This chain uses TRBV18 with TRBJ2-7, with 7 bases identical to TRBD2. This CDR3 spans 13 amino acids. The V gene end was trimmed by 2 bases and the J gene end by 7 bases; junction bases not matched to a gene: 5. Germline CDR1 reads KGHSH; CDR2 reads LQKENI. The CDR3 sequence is CASSPAGADEQYF. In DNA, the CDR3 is TGTGCCAGCTCACCAGCGGGAGCGGATGAGCAGTACTTC.

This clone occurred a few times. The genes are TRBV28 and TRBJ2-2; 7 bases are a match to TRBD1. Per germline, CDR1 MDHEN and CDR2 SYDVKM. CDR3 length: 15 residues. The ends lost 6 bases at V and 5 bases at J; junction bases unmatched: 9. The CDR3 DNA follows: TGTGCCAGCAGATACGACAGGGTCGGGACCGGGGAGCTGTTTTTT. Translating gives CASRYDRVGTGELFF.

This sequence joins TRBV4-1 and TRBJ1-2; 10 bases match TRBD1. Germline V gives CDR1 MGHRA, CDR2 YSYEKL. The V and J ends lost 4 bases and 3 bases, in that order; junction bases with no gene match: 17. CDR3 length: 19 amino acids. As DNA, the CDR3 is TGCGCCAGCAGCCCCCCACCAGGGACAGGGGCCCAGGTGGACTATGGCTACACCTTC. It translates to CASSPPPGTGAQVDYGYTF.

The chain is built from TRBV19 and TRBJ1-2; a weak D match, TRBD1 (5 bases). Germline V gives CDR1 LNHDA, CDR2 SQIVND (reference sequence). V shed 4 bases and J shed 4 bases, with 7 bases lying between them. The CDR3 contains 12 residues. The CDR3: CASSNQGYGYTF. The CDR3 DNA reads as TGTGCCAGTAGTAACCAGGGCTATGGCTACACCTTC.

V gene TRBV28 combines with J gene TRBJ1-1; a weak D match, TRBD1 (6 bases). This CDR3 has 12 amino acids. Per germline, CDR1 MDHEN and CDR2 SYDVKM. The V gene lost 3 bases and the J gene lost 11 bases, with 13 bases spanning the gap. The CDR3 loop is CASSFGGRRAFF. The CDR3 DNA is TGTGCCAGCAGTTTCGGGGGGCGGAGGGCTTTCTTT.

CDR3 nucleotide sequence: TGTGCCAGCAGCCAAGGGTCAGGGGGACTTGAGCAGTTCTTC. Amino acid sequence: CASSQGSGGLEQFF. J is TRBJ2-1 and V is TRBV4-2; D might be TRBD1 (7 bases). V was cut by 1 base and J by 9 bases, with 13 bases left in between. Germline V lookup: CDR1 LGHNA, CDR2 YNFKEQ. The length of the CDR3 is 14 residues.

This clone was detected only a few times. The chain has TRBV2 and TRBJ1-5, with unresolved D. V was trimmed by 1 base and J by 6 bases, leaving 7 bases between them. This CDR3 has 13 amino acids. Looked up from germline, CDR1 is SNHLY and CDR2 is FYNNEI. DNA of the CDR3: TGTGCCAGCAGTGAAGAAGAGGGTCAGCCCCAGCATTTT. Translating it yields CASSEEEGQPQHF.

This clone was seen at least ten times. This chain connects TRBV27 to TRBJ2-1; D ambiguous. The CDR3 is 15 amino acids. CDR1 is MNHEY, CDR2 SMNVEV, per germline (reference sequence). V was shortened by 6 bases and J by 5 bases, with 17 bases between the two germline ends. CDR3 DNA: TGTGCCAGCAGGTTTGGCCCTAGTCCCCACAATGAGCAGTTCTTC. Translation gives CASRFGPSPHNEQFF.

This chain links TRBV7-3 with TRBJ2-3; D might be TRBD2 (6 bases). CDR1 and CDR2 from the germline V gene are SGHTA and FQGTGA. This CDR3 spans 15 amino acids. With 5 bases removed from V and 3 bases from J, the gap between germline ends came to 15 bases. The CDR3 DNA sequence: TGTGCCAGCAGCATGAGCGGGCTCAGGACAGATACGCAGTATTTT. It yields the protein CASSMSGLRTDTQYF.

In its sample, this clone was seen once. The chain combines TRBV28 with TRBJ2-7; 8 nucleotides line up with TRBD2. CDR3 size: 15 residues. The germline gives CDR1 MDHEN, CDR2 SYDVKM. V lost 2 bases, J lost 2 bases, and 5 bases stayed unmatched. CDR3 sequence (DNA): TGTGCCAGCAGTTTAGGGAGCGGGGGTCCCTACGAGCAGTACTTC. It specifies CASSLGSGGPYEQYF.

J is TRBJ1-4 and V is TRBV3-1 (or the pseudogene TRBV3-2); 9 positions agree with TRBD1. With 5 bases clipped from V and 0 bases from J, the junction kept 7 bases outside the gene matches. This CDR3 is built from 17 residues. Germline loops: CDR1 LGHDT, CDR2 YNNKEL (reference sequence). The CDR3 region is CASSARDRAATNEKLFF. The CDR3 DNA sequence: TGTGCCAGCAGCGCCCGGGACAGGGCTGCAACTAATGAAAAACTGTTTTTT.

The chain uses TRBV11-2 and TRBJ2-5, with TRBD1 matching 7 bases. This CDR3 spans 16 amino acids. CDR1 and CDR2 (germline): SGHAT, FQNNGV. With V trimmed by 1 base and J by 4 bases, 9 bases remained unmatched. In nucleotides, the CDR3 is TGTGCCAGCAGCTTAGGTGCAGGGGGTAGGGGAGAGACCCAGTACTTC. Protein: CASSLGAGGRGETQYF.

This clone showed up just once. The CDR3 DNA follows: TGTGCCAGCAGCTCCCCGGGACAGGGGGCGCAAGAGCAGTACTTC. Amino acid sequence: CASSSPGQGAQEQYF. The chain couples TRBV13 to TRBJ2-7; 12 bases align to TRBD1. J was trimmed by 7 bases and V by 4 bases; bases with no gene match: 8. The CDR3 consists of 15 residues. From germline, CDR1 is PRHDT and CDR2 FYEKMQ (reference sequence).

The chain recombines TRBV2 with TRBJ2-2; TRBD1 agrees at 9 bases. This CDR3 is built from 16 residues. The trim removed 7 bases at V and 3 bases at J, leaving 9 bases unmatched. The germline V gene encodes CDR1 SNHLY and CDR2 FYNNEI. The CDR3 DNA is TGTGCCAGCACTCGGGACAGGGTCGGGCACACCGGGGAGCTGTTTTTT. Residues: CASTRDRVGHTGELFF.

The CDR3 sequence: CASSPDSARDTQYF. As DNA, the CDR3 is TGTGCCAGCTCACCCGACAGCGCCCGGGATACGCAGTATTTT. The chain couples TRBV18 to TRBJ2-3; D is possibly TRBD1 (5 bases). The CDR3 runs 14 residues. The V gene's germline CDR1 is KGHSH and CDR2 LQKENI. Trimming took 3 bases from V and 6 from J, leaving 13 bases between them.

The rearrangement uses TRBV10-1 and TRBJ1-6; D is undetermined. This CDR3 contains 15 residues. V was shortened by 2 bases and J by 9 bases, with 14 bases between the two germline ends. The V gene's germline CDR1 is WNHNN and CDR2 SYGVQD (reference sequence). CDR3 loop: CASSENISPGSPLHF. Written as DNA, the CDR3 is TGCGCCAGCAGTGAGAACATAAGTCCTGGTTCACCCCTCCACTTT.

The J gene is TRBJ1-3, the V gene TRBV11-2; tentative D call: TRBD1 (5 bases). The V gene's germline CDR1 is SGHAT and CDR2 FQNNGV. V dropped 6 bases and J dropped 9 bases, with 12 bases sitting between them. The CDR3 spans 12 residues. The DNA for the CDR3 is TGTGCCAGCAGAAACTCCACAGGCACCATATATTTT. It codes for CASRNSTGTIYF.

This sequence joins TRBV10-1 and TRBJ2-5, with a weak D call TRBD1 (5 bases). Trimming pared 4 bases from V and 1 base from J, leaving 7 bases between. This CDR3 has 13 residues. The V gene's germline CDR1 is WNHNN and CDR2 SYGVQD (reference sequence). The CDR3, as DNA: TGCGCCAGCAGTGGGACATTCCAAGAGACCCAGTACTTC. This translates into CASSGTFQETQYF.

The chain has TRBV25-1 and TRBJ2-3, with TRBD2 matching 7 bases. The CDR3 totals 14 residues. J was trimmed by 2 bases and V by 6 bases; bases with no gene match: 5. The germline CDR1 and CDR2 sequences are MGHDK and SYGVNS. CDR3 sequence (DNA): TGTGCCAGCAGAAAAGCGGGGACCACAGATACGCAGTATTTT. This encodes CASRKAGTTDTQYF.